The 2 T cell receptor beta chains below all came from one sample that was sequenced in a study of T cells in Graves' hyperthyroidism and ophthalmopathy. It was RNA transcripts that yielded the amplified TCR beta CDR3 regions. Using the HTBI primer set, a first-round RT-PCR was run on the TCR CDR3. TCRdb called the multiplex PCR reads again in MiXCR, with one record for every CDR3 protein. In the table there are 300,000 to 500,000 distinct CDR3 sequences, over 12% of which are singletons. The sequenced material came from blood. All receptors derive from a man aged 45-60 years with Graves' ophthalmopathy.

This clonotype was found a few times. The chain joins TRBV14 to TRBJ1-2; D is possibly TRBD1 (6 bases). CDR3 length: 14 amino acids. Trimming shortened V by 1 base and J by 4 bases, and 10 bases separated the two germline ends. Germline CDR1 and CDR2: SGHDN and FVKESK. Written as DNA, the CDR3 is TGTGCCAGCAGCCAAGGGGGACAAGGCTATGGCTACACCTTC. Its protein product is CASSQGGQGYGYTF.

This chain uses TRBV27 with TRBJ1-5; possible D gene TRBD1, 6 bases. This CDR3 is 16 amino acids long. Between the trimmed V and J ends, which lost 4 bases and 5 bases, there was a span of 18 bases. Germline V gene lookup returns CDR1 MNHEY and CDR2 SMNVEV (reference sequence). The CDR3 coding sequence is TGTGCCAGCAGTTCCTTCCCCCGGGGGCTGGATCAGCCCCAGCATTTT. This translates into CASSSFPRGLDQPQHF.